A selection of T cell receptor beta chains follows, all from one sample in a study of CD8+ T cells in alopecia areata. Assay: immunoSEQ multiplex PCR; the TCRdb copy retains only in-frame clones and omits some. The sample contains about 170,000 clones, roughly 63% of which appear only once. The sequences come from CD4+ T cells sorted from blood, collected between weeks 55 and 65, from a patient treated with tofacitinib. These receptor sequences come from a human donor with alopecia areata. The CDR3 runs from the conserved cysteine through the conserved F or W. D genes are given only for firm matches. Not all rows give a size; the values are once, few, many and, for expanded clones, a class.

v_gene: TRBV6-1
d_gene: .
abundance: few
j_gene: TRBJ1-6
CDR3aa: CASSARENNSPLHF
CDR3nt: TGTGCCAGCAGTGCCCGGGAGAATAATTCACCCCTCCACTTT

v_gene: TRBV14
d_gene: TRBD1
abundance: many
j_gene: TRBJ1-2
CDR3aa: CASSQVTGQGSGYTF
CDR3nt: TGTGCCAGCAGCCAAGTAACGGGACAGGGCTCTGGCTACACCTTC

v_gene: TRBV4-1
d_gene: TRBD1
abundance: .
j_gene: TRBJ2-5
CDR3aa: CASSQMTGYQETQYF
CDR3nt: TGCGCCAGCAGCCAGATGACAGGGTACCAAGAGACCCAGTACTTC

v_gene: TRBV10-3
d_gene: TRBD2
abundance: .
j_gene: TRBJ2-3
CDR3aa: CAISAASGGQYF
CDR3nt: TGTGCCATCAGTGCTGCTAGCGGGGGGCAGTATTTT

v_gene: TRBV9
d_gene: TRBD1
abundance: .
j_gene: TRBJ2-7
CDR3aa: CASSVGQVLYEQYF
CDR3nt: TGTGCCAGCAGCGTCGGACAGGTACTATACGAGCAGTACTTC

v_gene: TRBV5-1
d_gene: .
abundance: .
j_gene: TRBJ2-4
CDR3aa: CASSSPGRLNIQYF
CDR3nt: TGCGCCAGCAGCTCCCCCGGGAGACTGAACATTCAGTACTTC

v_gene: TRBV5-1
d_gene: TRBD1
abundance: .
j_gene: TRBJ2-7
CDR3aa: CASTQRQGRTSYEQYF
CDR3nt: TGCGCCAGCACCCAGAGACAGGGCCGGACCTCCTACGAGCAGTACTTC

v_gene: TRBV27
d_gene: .
abundance: few
j_gene: TRBJ2-3
CDR3aa: CASSLGTDTQYF
CDR3nt: TGTGCCAGCAGCCTTGGCACAGATACGCAGTATTTT

v_gene: TRBV30
d_gene: .
abundance: .
j_gene: TRBJ1-6
CDR3aa: CAWARDSYNSPLHF
CDR3nt: TGTGCCTGGGCTCGGGACTCGTATAATTCACCCCTCCACTTT

v_gene: TRBV2
d_gene: .
abundance: once
j_gene: TRBJ1-6
CDR3aa: CASTELRARNSPLHF
CDR3nt: TGTGCCAGCACCGAACTCAGGGCGAGAAATTCACCCCTCCACTTT

v_gene: TRBV29-1
d_gene: TRBD1
abundance: .
j_gene: TRBJ1-4
CDR3aa: CSAGTSGTANEKLFF
CDR3nt: TGCAGCGCTGGAACTTCCGGGACAGCAAATGAAAAACTGTTTTTT

v_gene: TRBV5-1
d_gene: .
abundance: .
j_gene: TRBJ2-2
CDR3aa: CASRDRSDTGELFF
CDR3nt: TGCGCCAGCAGAGACAGGTCGGACACCGGGGAGCTGTTTTTT

v_gene: TRBV27
d_gene: TRBD1
abundance: few
j_gene: TRBJ2-3
CDR3aa: CASSSGQGSTDTQYF
CDR3nt: TGTGCCAGCAGTTCGGGACAGGGATCCACAGATACGCAGTATTTT

v_gene: TRBV4-1
d_gene: .
abundance: .
j_gene: TRBJ2-1
CDR3aa: CASSQGISAANEQFF
CDR3nt: TGCGCCAGCAGCCAAGGGATCTCTGCGGCTAATGAGCAGTTCTTC

v_gene: TRBV2
d_gene: .
abundance: few
j_gene: TRBJ2-6
CDR3aa: CASGLQYTGANVLTF
CDR3nt: TGTGCCAGCGGCTTACAGTATACTGGGGCCAACGTCCTGACTTTC

v_gene: TRBV5-6
d_gene: .
abundance: few
j_gene: TRBJ2-1
CDR3aa: CASRPNAGQNYNEQFF
CDR3nt: TGTGCCAGCAGACCCAATGCGGGACAGAACTACAATGAGCAGTTCTTC

v_gene: TRBV19
d_gene: TRBD1
abundance: few
j_gene: TRBJ2-5
CDR3aa: CASSTAGTGGETQYF
CDR3nt: TGTGCCAGTAGTACCGCCGGGACAGGGGGAGAGACCCAGTACTTC

v_gene: TRBV25-1
d_gene: TRBD1
abundance: .
j_gene: TRBJ2-3
CDR3aa: CASAGQGADTQYF
CDR3nt: TGTGCCAGCGCGGGACAGGGTGCAGATACGCAGTATTTT

v_gene: TRBV7-9
d_gene: .
abundance: few
j_gene: TRBJ1-1
CDR3aa: CASPVNTEAFF
CDR3nt: TGTGCCAGCCCGGTGAACACTGAAGCTTTCTTT

v_gene: TRBV30
d_gene: .
abundance: .
j_gene: TRBJ2-3
CDR3aa: CAWSLMTDTQYF
CDR3nt: TGTGCCTGGTCCCTGATGACAGATACGCAGTATTTT

v_gene: TRBV29-1
d_gene: TRBD2
abundance: .
j_gene: TRBJ2-7
CDR3aa: CSVAISPGLAYEQYF
CDR3nt: TGCAGCGTCGCCATATCTCCGGGACTAGCCTACGAGCAGTACTTC

v_gene: TRBV7-2
d_gene: TRBD1
abundance: few
j_gene: TRBJ1-1
CDR3aa: CASSLWTGGVEAFF
CDR3nt: TGTGCCAGCAGCTTATGGACAGGGGGGGTTGAAGCTTTCTTT

v_gene: TRBV29-1
d_gene: .
abundance: few
j_gene: TRBJ1-1
CDR3aa: CSPNGVDTEAFF
CDR3nt: TGCAGCCCTAACGGGGTTGACACTGAAGCTTTCTTT

v_gene: TRBV14
d_gene: .
abundance: .
j_gene: TRBJ2-5
CDR3aa: CASSQALRGRGETQYF
CDR3nt: TGTGCCAGCAGCCAAGCCCTCAGGGGGAGGGGAGAGACCCAGTACTTC

v_gene: TRBV7-2
d_gene: TRBD1
abundance: .
j_gene: TRBJ2-5
CDR3aa: CASGETGVETQYF
CDR3nt: TGTGCCAGCGGAGAGACAGGGGTAGAGACCCAGTACTTC

v_gene: TRBV23-1
d_gene: .
abundance: .
j_gene: TRBJ1-2
CDR3aa: CASSQSSGYGYTF
CDR3nt: TGCGCCAGCAGTCAATCATCCGGCTATGGCTACACCTTC

v_gene: TRBV11-2
d_gene: TRBD2
abundance: .
j_gene: TRBJ2-3
CDR3aa: CASSLRGVVDTQYF
CDR3nt: TGTGCCAGCAGCTTGCGGGGGGTGGTGGATACGCAGTATTTT

v_gene: TRBV12-5
d_gene: .
abundance: few
j_gene: TRBJ1-5
CDR3aa: CASGFAGGIQHF
CDR3nt: TGTGCTAGTGGTTTCGCCGGGGGTATACAGCATTTT

v_gene: TRBV25-1
d_gene: TRBD1
abundance: .
j_gene: TRBJ2-7
CDR3aa: CASSRDSYEQYF
CDR3nt: TGTGCCAGCAGCCGGGACAGCTACGAGCAGTACTTC

v_gene: TRBV12-5
d_gene: .
abundance: once
j_gene: TRBJ2-2
CDR3aa: CASVPGRNGELFF
CDR3nt: TGTGCTAGTGTTCCCGGCCGGAACGGGGAGCTGTTTTTT

v_gene: TRBV5-1
d_gene: .
abundance: .
j_gene: TRBJ2-5
CDR3aa: CASSFNKETQYF
CDR3nt: TGCGCCAGCAGCTTCAATAAAGAGACCCAGTACTTC

v_gene: TRBV2
d_gene: .
abundance: .
j_gene: TRBJ1-1
CDR3aa: CASSYRQKNTEAFF
CDR3nt: TGTGCCAGCAGCTACAGACAGAAGAACACTGAAGCTTTCTTT

v_gene: TRBV6-1
d_gene: TRBD2
abundance: few
j_gene: TRBJ2-3
CDR3aa: CASSEVGGRGDTQYF
CDR3nt: TGTGCCAGCAGTGAAGTGGGGGGGAGAGGAGATACGCAGTATTTT

v_gene: TRBV6-5
d_gene: .
abundance: few
j_gene: TRBJ2-4
CDR3aa: CASSYGRLGAIQYF
CDR3nt: TGTGCCAGCAGTTACGGGCGACTAGGCGCCATTCAGTACTTC

v_gene: TRBV5-6
d_gene: .
abundance: .
j_gene: TRBJ2-7
CDR3aa: CASSWSRSEQYF
CDR3nt: TGTGCCAGCAGCTGGTCGAGGAGCGAGCAGTACTTC

v_gene: TRBV7-9
d_gene: .
abundance: .
j_gene: TRBJ2-1
CDR3aa: CASSLDTYNEQFF
CDR3nt: TGTGCCAGCAGCCTGGACACTTACAATGAGCAGTTCTTC

v_gene: TRBV4-1
d_gene: .
abundance: few
j_gene: TRBJ1-1
CDR3aa: CASSLKGSSEAFF
CDR3nt: TGCGCCAGCAGCCTTAAAGGATCCAGTGAAGCTTTCTTT

v_gene: TRBV29-1
d_gene: TRBD1
abundance: once
j_gene: TRBJ1-6
CDR3aa: CSVRTGGNSPLHF
CDR3nt: TGCAGCGTGCGGACAGGGGGAAATTCACCCCTCCACTTT

v_gene: TRBV30
d_gene: TRBD2
abundance: .
j_gene: TRBJ2-3
CDR3aa: CASYWGGTVTDTQYF
CDR3nt: TGTGCCTCCTACTGGGGAGGGACTGTCACAGATACGCAGTATTTT

v_gene: TRBV30
d_gene: TRBD1
abundance: .
j_gene: TRBJ2-5
CDR3aa: CAAARDRQETQYF
CDR3nt: TGTGCCGCGGCGCGGGACAGGCAAGAGACCCAGTACTTC

v_gene: TRBV29-1
d_gene: .
abundance: .
j_gene: TRBJ1-1
CDR3aa: CSVDTGKNTEAFF
CDR3nt: TGCAGCGTTGATACAGGGAAGAACACTGAAGCTTTCTTT

v_gene: TRBV19
d_gene: TRBD1
abundance: once
j_gene: TRBJ1-1
CDR3aa: CASSKGTGQWAEAFF
CDR3nt: TGTGCCAGTAGTAAGGGGACAGGACAGTGGGCTGAAGCTTTCTTT

v_gene: TRBV27
d_gene: TRBD1
abundance: many
j_gene: TRBJ1-5
CDR3aa: CASSPDRGRDQPQHF
CDR3nt: TGTGCCAGCAGTCCGGACAGGGGGCGAGATCAGCCCCAGCATTTT

v_gene: TRBV6-5
d_gene: .
abundance: .
j_gene: TRBJ1-3
CDR3aa: CASSYAGYGNTIYF
CDR3nt: TGTGCCAGCAGTTACGCAGGTTATGGAAACACCATATATTTT

v_gene: TRBV5-1
d_gene: .
abundance: .
j_gene: TRBJ2-6
CDR3aa: CASSFIGSGANVLTF
CDR3nt: TGCGCCAGCAGCTTTATTGGGTCCGGGGCCAACGTCCTGACTTTC

v_gene: TRBV7-2
d_gene: .
abundance: .
j_gene: TRBJ2-3
CDR3aa: CASSRTSWGSTDTQYF
CDR3nt: TGTGCCAGCAGCCGGACCTCGTGGGGCAGCACAGATACGCAGTATTTT

v_gene: TRBV29-1
d_gene: TRBD1
abundance: .
j_gene: TRBJ2-2
CDR3aa: CSVQKGGQANTGELFF
CDR3nt: TGCAGCGTCCAAAAGGGGGGACAGGCGAACACCGGGGAGCTGTTTTTT

v_gene: TRBV9
d_gene: TRBD1
abundance: .
j_gene: TRBJ1-4
CDR3aa: CASSTEGQVREKLFF
CDR3nt: TGTGCCAGCAGCACCGAGGGACAGGTACGGGAAAAACTGTTTTTT

v_gene: TRBV2
d_gene: .
abundance: .
j_gene: TRBJ1-3
CDR3aa: CASSELGVAGNTIYF
CDR3nt: TGTGCCAGCAGTGAATTAGGGGTGGCTGGAAACACCATATATTTT

v_gene: TRBV29-1
d_gene: .
abundance: .
j_gene: TRBJ1-2
CDR3aa: CSVAGARGGYTF
CDR3nt: TGCAGCGTCGCTGGGGCGCGTGGGGGCTACACCTTC

v_gene: TRBV29-1
d_gene: TRBD1
abundance: .
j_gene: TRBJ2-5
CDR3aa: CSVDGAGGSETQYF
CDR3nt: TGCAGCGTTGATGGGGCAGGGGGCTCGGAGACCCAGTACTTC

v_gene: TRBV29-1
d_gene: .
abundance: .
j_gene: TRBJ2-5
CDR3aa: CSVEDGRRRTQYF
CDR3nt: TGCAGCGTTGAAGATGGGCGCCGGCGGACCCAGTACTTC

v_gene: TRBV29-1
d_gene: TRBD2
abundance: .
j_gene: TRBJ2-6
CDR3aa: CSVHGGSGANVLTF
CDR3nt: TGCAGCGTTCACGGGGGGTCCGGGGCCAACGTCCTGACTTTC

v_gene: TRBV7-3
d_gene: .
abundance: .
j_gene: TRBJ2-6
CDR3aa: CASSLTGLSSGANVLTF
CDR3nt: TGTGCCAGCAGCTTAACAGGGTTAAGCTCTGGGGCCAACGTCCTGACTTTC

v_gene: TRBV9
d_gene: .
abundance: few
j_gene: TRBJ2-7
CDR3aa: CASRTESSYEQYF
CDR3nt: TGTGCCAGCAGGACGGAGAGCTCCTACGAGCAGTACTTC

v_gene: TRBV5-1
d_gene: .
abundance: .
j_gene: TRBJ1-2
CDR3aa: CASSLGSNYGYTF
CDR3nt: TGCGCCAGCAGCCTCGGAAGTAACTATGGCTACACCTTC

v_gene: TRBV29-1
d_gene: TRBD1
abundance: few
j_gene: TRBJ2-1
CDR3aa: CSVTGTGDILHQNEQFF
CDR3nt: TGCAGCGTTACCGGGACAGGGGACATTTTACACCAAAATGAGCAGTTCTTC